This T cell receptor beta chain was documented in a study of CD8+ T cells in alopecia areata. Study-wide findings and caveats: Especially in alopecia totalis/universalis, lesional scalp showed greater clonality than normal scalp did.

Comments on this clone: What it recognizes is unknown.

Treatment denoted: oral pan-JAK inhibitor, 5-10 mg twice daily. The V gene's germline CDR1 is SQVTM and CDR2 ANQGSEA. CDR3 length equals 13 residues. Investigators isolated RNA and reverse transcribed it into cDNA to act as the sequencing template. Repertoires were generated with immunoSEQ multiplex PCR, while TCRdb's copy carries only in-frame clones and drops some. The sample carries 150,000 to 200,000 clones, roughly three fifths recorded once. The gene calls are TRBV29-1 and TRBJ2-5, with 10 bases identical to TRBD1. The J call is uncertain, as TRBJ2-7 better fits the DNA end. The source of this sequence is a human donor with alopecia areata. Sequences were derived from CD4+ T cells sorted from blood, sampled at week 4, from a patient treated with tofacitinib. DNA of the CDR3: TGCAGCGTTGGAAGGGGACAGGGGTACGAGCAGTACTTC. Amino acid sequence: CSVGRGQGYEQYF.